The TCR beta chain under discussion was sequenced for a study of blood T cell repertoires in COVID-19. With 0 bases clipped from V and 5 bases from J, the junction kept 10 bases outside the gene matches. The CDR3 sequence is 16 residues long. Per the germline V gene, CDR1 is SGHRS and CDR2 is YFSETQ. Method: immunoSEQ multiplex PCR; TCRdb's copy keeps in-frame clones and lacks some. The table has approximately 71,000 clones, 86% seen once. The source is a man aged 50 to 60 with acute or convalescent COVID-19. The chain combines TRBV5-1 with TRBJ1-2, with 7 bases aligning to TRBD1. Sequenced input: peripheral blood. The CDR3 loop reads CASSLGGTEDNYGYTF. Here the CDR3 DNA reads TGCGCCAGCAGCTTGGGAGGGACAGAAGATAATTATGGCTACACCTTC.